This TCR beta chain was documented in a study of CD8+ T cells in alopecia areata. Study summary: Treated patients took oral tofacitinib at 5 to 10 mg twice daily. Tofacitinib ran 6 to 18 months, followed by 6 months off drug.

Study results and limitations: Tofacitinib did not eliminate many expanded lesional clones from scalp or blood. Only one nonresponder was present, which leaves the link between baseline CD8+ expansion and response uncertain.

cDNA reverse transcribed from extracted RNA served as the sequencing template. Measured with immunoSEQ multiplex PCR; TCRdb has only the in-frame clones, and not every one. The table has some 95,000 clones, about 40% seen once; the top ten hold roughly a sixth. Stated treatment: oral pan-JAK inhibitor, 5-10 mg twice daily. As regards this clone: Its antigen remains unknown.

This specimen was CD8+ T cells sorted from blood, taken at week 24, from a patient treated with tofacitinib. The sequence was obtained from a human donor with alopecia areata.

The CDR3 here is CASRLGKNTGELFF. The CDR3 DNA sequence: TGTGCCAGTAGGCTGGGGAAGAACACCGGGGAGCTGTTTTTT. This chain joins TRBV19 and TRBJ2-2; D call uncertain. The germline V gene encodes CDR1 LNHDA and CDR2 SQIVND (reference sequence). This CDR3 comprises 14 residues. V was cut by 6 bases and J by 1 base, with 9 bases left in between.